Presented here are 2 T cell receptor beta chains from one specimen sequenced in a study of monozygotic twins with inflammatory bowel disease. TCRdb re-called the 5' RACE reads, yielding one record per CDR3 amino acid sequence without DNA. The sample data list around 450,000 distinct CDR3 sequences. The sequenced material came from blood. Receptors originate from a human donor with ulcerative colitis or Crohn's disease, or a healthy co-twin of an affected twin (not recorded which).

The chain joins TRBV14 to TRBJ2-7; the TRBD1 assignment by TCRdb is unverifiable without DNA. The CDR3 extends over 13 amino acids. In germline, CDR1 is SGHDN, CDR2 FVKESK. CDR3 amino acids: CASSGTGSYEQYF. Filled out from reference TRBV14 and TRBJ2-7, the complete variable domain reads EAGVTQFPSHSVIEKGQTVTLRCDPISGHDNLYWYRRVMGKEIKFLLHFVKESKQDESGMPNNRFLAERTGGTYSTLKVQPAELEDSGVYFCASSGTGSYEQYFGPGTRLTVT.

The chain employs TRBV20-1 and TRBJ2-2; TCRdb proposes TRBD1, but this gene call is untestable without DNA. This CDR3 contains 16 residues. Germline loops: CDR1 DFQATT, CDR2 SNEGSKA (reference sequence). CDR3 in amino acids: CSASEPGTGITGELFF.